The source of this T cell receptor (beta chain) is a study of T cell repertoires in ileal Crohn's disease. Study background: All patients had surgery for stricturing (about 60%) or penetrating (around 40%) disease. Study-wide points: Endoscopic recurrence occurred in every patient whose clonality exceeded 26.8%.

Method: immunoSEQ multiplex PCR; TCRdb's copy keeps in-frame clones and lacks some. The repertoire has some 13,000 clones, about 73% of them found once; the top ten carry roughly 20%. Germline-derived CDR1 and CDR2 are LNHDA and SQIVND (reference sequence). The CDR3 is made up of 16 amino acids. The V segment lost 4 bases and the J segment 4 bases; nucleotides outside the gene matches: 12. This clone was counted between two and nine times. Its antigen is unknown. What was sequenced was ileal tissue. The V call is TRBV19, the J call TRBJ1-1; TRBD1 matches 7 bases. The sequence was obtained from an adult with Crohn's disease. CDR3 in DNA: TGTGCCAGTAGTAATAGACAGGGAATGATTTCCACTGAAGCTTTCTTT. Translating it yields CASSNRQGMISTEAFF.